This T cell receptor (beta chain) was observed in a study of blood T cell repertoires in COVID-19. Libraries were prepared by immunoSEQ multiplex PCR; TCRdb keeps only in-frame clonotypes and omits some of them. Of fewer than 300,000 clones in the sample, about 91% were seen once. The sequence derives from a person under 35 with COVID-19, enrolled during active disease. Sequencing input: peripheral blood.

For the CDR3, the DNA is TGTGCCAGCAGCTTAGATCGTAGTAGCGGGAGGCTGACCTCCTACGAGCAGTACTTC. Its protein product is CASSLDRSSGRLTSYEQYF. This chain links TRBV11-2 with TRBJ2-7; 10 bases map to TRBD2. CDR1 and CDR2 from the germline V gene are SGHAT and FQNNGV. The CDR3 contains 19 residues. The trim removed 0 bases at V and 0 bases at J, leaving 11 bases unmatched. Full variable domain (outside the CDR3, taken from reference TRBV11-2 and TRBJ2-7): EAGVAQSPRYKIIEKRQSVAFWCNPISGHATLYWYQQILGQGPKLLIQFQNNGVVDDSQLPKDRFSAERLKGVDSTLKIQPAKLEDSAVYLCASSLDRSSGRLTSYEQYFGPGTRLTVT.